The rows below give T cell receptor beta chains drawn from one sample of a study of cytomegalovirus exposure and HLA in healthy donors. The table came from immunoSEQ multiplex PCR; TCRdb's copy has only in-frame clones and leaves some out. Among 100,000 to 150,000 clones listed, 81% were seen once. Sequenced material: PBMCs. The receptors come from a man between 18 and 35 years old in good health and CMV-seropositive. The CDR3 runs from the conserved cysteine through the conserved F or W. The D gene is left open where the match is weak. Where a row states a size, it is once, few, many or the class of an expanded clone; other rows omit it.

>-|TRBJ1-5|15|-|TRBV12-5
TGTGCTAGTGGTGCCCCCGGGACAAGGAATCAGCCCCAGCATTTT
CASGAPGTRNQPQHF
>TRBD2|TRBJ2-3|16|-|TRBV5-1
TGCGCCAGCAGCACGACTAGCCCACATAGCACAGATACGCAGTATTTT
CASSTTSPHSTDTQYF
>-|TRBJ2-3|15|-|TRBV5-6
TGTGCCAGCAGCTTCACGGGGGAGACCCCAGATACGCAGTATTTT
CASSFTGETPDTQYF
>-|TRBJ2-1|11|-|TRBV29-1
TGCAGCGTCGGGGTGGGGGGTGAGCAGTTCTTC
CSVGVGGEQFF
>-|TRBJ2-2|12|-|TRBV4-2
TGTGCCAGCAGCCCTAACACCGGGGAGCTGTTTTTT
CASSPNTGELFF
>TRBD1|TRBJ1-2|14|-|TRBV27
TGTGCCAGCAGTTCCAAACCCGCGACAGGGAGATACACCTTC
CASSSKPATGRYTF
>TRBD1|TRBJ1-6|17|-|TRBV9
TGTGCCAGCAGCGAAAAAAGGGACAGGAGAGATAATTCACCCCTCCACTTT
CASSEKRDRRDNSPLHF
>TRBD2|TRBJ2-1|15|-|TRBV9
TGTGCCAGCAGCGTAACCGGGACTAGTCCCAATGAGCAGTTCTTC
CASSVTGTSPNEQFF
>TRBD2|TRBJ2-7|15|once|TRBV11-2
TGTGCCAGCAGCTTATCTAGCGGGAGCGCCTACGAGCAGTACTTC
CASSLSSGSAYEQYF
>-|TRBJ1-1|13|-|TRBV6-1
TGTGCCAGCAGCGGACCGGGGGTAGTTGAAGCTTTCTTT
CASSGPGVVEAFF
>TRBD1|TRBJ1-1|14|-|TRBV18
TGTGCCAGCTCACAGACCGACAGGGAAACTGAAGCTTTCTTT
CASSQTDRETEAFF
>-|TRBJ1-1|13|-|TRBV9
TGTGCCAGCAGCCGAGAAACGAACACTGAAGCTTTCTTT
CASSRETNTEAFF
>-|TRBJ1-6|13|-|TRBV7-8
TGTGCCAGCAGCTTAAGAGGGAATTCACCCCTCCACTTT
CASSLRGNSPLHF
>-|TRBJ1-1|13|-|TRBV30
TGTGCCTGGAACATGGGGCTCAACACTGAAGCTTTCTTT
CAWNMGLNTEAFF
>TRBD2|TRBJ2-1|14|-|TRBV13
TGTGCCAGCAGCTCGGGGACTAGCGGGAGGGCACGGTTCTTC
CASSSGTSGRARFF
>-|TRBJ1-2|17|-|TRBV7-9
TGTGCCAGCAGCTTACTAGGAGGACAGACACAAAACTATGGCTACACCTTC
CASSLLGGQTQNYGYTF
>-|TRBJ1-5|15|few|TRBV4-2
TGTGCCAGCAGCCAAGATGGTCGAGGTAAGAAGCCCCAGCATTTT
CASSQDGRGKKPQHF
>-|TRBJ1-1|13|-|TRBV5-4
TGTGCCAGCAGCCTCCCCGGGGGCACTGAAGCTTTCTTT
CASSLPGGTEAFF
>TRBD2|TRBJ2-5|16|-|TRBV7-2
TGTGCCAGCAGCTCATACGGCGGGGGGGAGGGAGAGACCCAGTACTTC
CASSSYGGGEGETQYF